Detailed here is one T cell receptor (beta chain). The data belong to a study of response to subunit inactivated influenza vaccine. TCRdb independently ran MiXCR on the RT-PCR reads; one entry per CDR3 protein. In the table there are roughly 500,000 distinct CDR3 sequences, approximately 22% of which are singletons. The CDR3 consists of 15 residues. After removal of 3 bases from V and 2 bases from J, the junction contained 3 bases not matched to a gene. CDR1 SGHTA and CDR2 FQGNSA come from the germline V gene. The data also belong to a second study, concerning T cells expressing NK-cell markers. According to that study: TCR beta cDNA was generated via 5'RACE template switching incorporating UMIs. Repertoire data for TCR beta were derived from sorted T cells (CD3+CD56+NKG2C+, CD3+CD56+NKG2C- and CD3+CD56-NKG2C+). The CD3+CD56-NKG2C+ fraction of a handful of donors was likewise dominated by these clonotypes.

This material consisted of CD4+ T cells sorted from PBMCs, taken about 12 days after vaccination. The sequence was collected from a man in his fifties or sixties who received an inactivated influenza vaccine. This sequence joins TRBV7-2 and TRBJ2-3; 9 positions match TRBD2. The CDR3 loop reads CASSLIAGDTDTQYF. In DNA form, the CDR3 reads TGTGCCAGCAGCTTGATAGCGGGGGACACAGATACGCAGTATTTT.